One sample yielded the 10 T cell receptor beta chains listed below, sequenced in a study of T cells in Graves' hyperthyroidism and ophthalmopathy (dated by TCRdb to between 2018 and 2021). The library was built by means of multiplex PCR. The reads were generated on an Illumina HiSeq 2000. TCR beta CDR3 regions were amplified from RNA transcripts. The first round of RT-PCR for the TCR CDR3 was performed with the HTBI primer set and the Qiagen OneStep RT-PCR kit. TCRdb trimmed the raw reads at Q25, called clones with MiXCR and kept productive beta chains. Every distinct CDR3 protein forms one entry, paired with its most common genes and DNA. The sample table lists 300,000 to 350,000 distinct CDR3 sequences, around a fifth of them with a count of one. The top ten clones comprise 50% of the sample. The source material was blood. The receptors come from a woman in her forties or fifties with Graves' hyperthyroidism.

This clonotype was observed a few times. CDR3 DNA sequence: TGTGCCAGCATCACTCCTAGGGAAGACTATGGCTACACCTTC. It translates to CASITPREDYGYTF. The chain employs TRBV28 and TRBJ1-2; D not resolved. Germline V lookup: CDR1 MDHEN, CDR2 SYDVKM. V shed 7 bases and J shed 3 bases, with 15 bases lying between them. The CDR3 is made up of 14 amino acids.

A word on this clonotype: Given a much more abundant clone one base away, this may be a read error. The chain is built from TRBV19 and TRBJ1-5, with TRBD1 as a possible D gene (6 bases). The CDR3 spans 15 residues. Germline loops: CDR1 LNHDA, CDR2 SQIVND (reference sequence). CDR3 sequence reads: CASVGGGGEFQPQRF. The CDR3 DNA reads as TGTGCTTCAGTAGGGGGTGGGGGGGAATTTCAGCCCCAGCGTTTT.

This clonotype was found many times. The genes are TRBV7-2 and TRBJ2-3; 11 nucleotides agree with TRBD2. Unmatched junction bases numbered 5, after V lost 1 base and J lost 2 bases. Germline assignment: CDR1 SGHTA and CDR2 FQGNSA. CDR3 length: 17 amino acids. The CDR3 DNA follows: TGTGCCAGCAGCTTAGGGCGACTAGCGGGGCTCACAGATACGCAGTATTTT. Encoded protein: CASSLGRLAGLTDTQYF. Looking up the rest from reference TRBV7-2 and TRBJ2-3 gives the full variable domain: GAGVSQSPSNKVTEKGKDVELRCDPISGHTALYWYRQSLGQGLEFLIYFQGNSAPDKSGLPSDRFSAERTGGSVSTLTIQRTQQEDSAVYLCASSLGRLAGLTDTQYFGPGTRLTVL.

This clonotype was observed at least ten times. The V call is TRBV7-3, the J call TRBJ1-2, with 9 bases aligning to TRBD1. V shed 5 bases, J shed 6 bases, and the junction held 10 bases outside the gene matches. CDR1 and CDR2 from the germline V gene are SGHTA and FQGTGA. This CDR3 has 15 amino acids. CDR3 in amino acids: CASSPSGQGSDGYTF. The CDR3 DNA follows: TGTGCCAGCAGCCCATCGGGACAGGGATCGGATGGCTACACCTTC.

In its sample, this clonotype was seen many times. The genes are TRBV5-1 and TRBJ1-5; no firm D call. The CDR3 consists of 13 residues. V shed 7 bases and J shed 7 bases, with 15 bases lying between them. Per germline, CDR1 SGHRS and CDR2 YFSETQ. This CDR3 reads CASATEGGQPQHF. Written as DNA, the CDR3 is TGCGCCAGCGCCACGGAAGGCGGCCAGCCCCAGCATTTT.

In its sample, this clonotype was seen many times. The chain links TRBV20-1 to TRBJ2-5; perhaps TRBD1 as D (5 bases). The CDR3 contains 11 residues. The germline gives CDR1 DFQATT, CDR2 SNEGSKA (reference sequence). Trimming took 4 bases from V and 5 from J, leaving 8 bases between them. This chain's CDR3 is CSAKGAETQYF. In DNA form, the CDR3 reads TGCAGTGCTAAAGGGGCCGAGACCCAGTACTTC.

The chain carries TRBV28 and TRBJ2-7; 8 bases align to TRBD1. The V gene end was trimmed by 1 base and the J gene end by 0 bases; junction bases not matched to a gene: 5. Germline lookup yields CDR1 MDHEN and CDR2 SYDVKM. The CDR3 contains 16 residues. This CDR3 reads CASSLLDRGNSYEQYF. The CDR3 region has the DNA TGTGCCAGCAGTTTATTAGACAGGGGTAACTCCTACGAGCAGTACTTC.

This chain connects TRBV7-9 to TRBJ1-2, with 9 bases lining up with TRBD1. The germline CDR1 and CDR2 sequences are SEHNR and FQNEAQ (reference sequence). The CDR3 sequence is 15 residues long. V dropped 3 bases and J dropped 0; count of bases not matched to a gene: 2. CDR3 in DNA: TGTGCCAGCAGCTTTCGGGACAGGGCTAACTATGGCTACACCTTC. It yields the protein CASSFRDRANYGYTF.

This clonotype was detected a few times. The chain links TRBV29-1 to TRBJ1-1, with TRBD1 matching over 11 bases. The CDR3 runs to 13 residues. CDR1 is SQVTM, CDR2 ANQGSEA, per germline. The trim removed 6 bases at V and 1 base at J, leaving 1 base unmatched. CDR3 loop: CSVGQGANTEAFF. CDR3 nucleotides: TGCAGCGTCGGACAGGGGGCGAACACTGAAGCTTTCTTT. Full variable domain (missing parts from reference TRBV29-1 and TRBJ1-1): SAVISQKPSRDICQRGTSLTIQCQVDSQVTMMFWYRQQPGQSLTLIATANQGSEATYESGFVIDKFPISRPNLTFSTLTVSNMSPEDSSIYLCSVGQGANTEAFFGQGTRLTVV.

This clonotype has at least ten counts. This rearrangement joins TRBV20-1 to TRBJ2-2, with D perhaps TRBD1 (6 bases). The germline gives CDR1 DFQATT, CDR2 SNEGSKA (reference sequence). This CDR3 is 12 amino acids long. V lost 4 bases and J lost 7, with 10 bases in between. The CDR3 bases are TGCAGTGCTATCCAGGGGCGCGGGGAGCTGTTTTTT. Translated: CSAIQGRGELFF.